A single TCR beta chain is shown here with its context. The antigen remains undetermined. The CDR3 contains 13 residues. The data derive from a study of T cells expressing NK-cell markers. Study at large: It was sorted CD3+CD56-NKG2C+, CD3+CD56+NKG2C- and CD3+CD56+NKG2C+ T cells that provided the TCR beta repertoires.

General study findings and limits: Researchers report these clonotypes also headed the CD3+CD56-NKG2C+ fraction in a handful of donors.

5'RACE template switching with UMIs produced the TCR beta cDNA. Following a re-call of the 5' RACE reads, TCRdb has one entry per CDR3 protein and lacks DNA. This table holds 500,000 to 700,000 distinct CDR3 sequences. This receptor was identified in a man aged 18 to 30 in good health. J is TRBJ2-7 and V is TRBV12-3 or TRBV12-4; the D gene TCRdb calls, TRBD1, cannot be checked with no DNA. Sequencing input: blood T cells: a sorted CD56 or NKG2C T cell subset, CD4+ or CD8+ T cells, or bulk PBMC T cells (not recorded which). CDR3 protein: CASSSGTGIMQYF.